This T cell receptor (beta chain) was recorded in a study of T cell responses to AZD1222 COVID-19 vaccine. Study outcomes and limitations: Among spike-specific TCRs, nearly half reportedly target unmutated variant regions.

V shed 4 bases and J shed 5 bases, with 11 bases lying between them. Germline CDR1 is GTSNPN and CDR2 is SVGIG (reference sequence). This CDR3 is 13 amino acids long. Measured with immunoSEQ multiplex PCR; TCRdb has only the in-frame clones, and not every one. Found here are 150,000 to 200,000 clones, more than 85% of them singletons; the top ten hold around 3%. Regarding this clone: As yet, its antigen is unknown.

This clonotype originated in an adult who received the AZD1222 COVID-19 vaccine. The sequenced sample was peripheral blood, obtained 28 days after the second AZD1222 dose. The chain is built from TRBV30 and TRBJ1-4, with D possibly matching TRBD1 (6 bases). CDR3 region: CAWTTRGNEKLFF. CDR3 coding DNA: TGTGCCTGGACAACAAGGGGGAATGAAAAACTGTTTTTT. The variable domain in full, completed from reference TRBV30 and TRBJ1-4, reads SQTIHQWPATLVQPVGSPLSLECTVEGTSNPNLYWYRQAAGRGLQLLFYSVGIGQISSEVPQNLSASRPQDRQFILSSKKLLLSDSGFYLCAWTTRGNEKLFFGSGTQLSVL.